Detailed here is one T cell receptor (beta chain). The data were obtained in a study of blood T cell repertoires in COVID-19. Study as a whole: There were acute and convalescent COVID-19 samples, and they came from the United States, Italy and Spain. T cells, B-cell-depleted T cells, or PBMCs supplied cDNA or gDNA.

The CDR3 totals 13 residues. After removal of 8 bases from V and 7 bases from J, the junction contained 11 bases not matched to a gene. In germline, CDR1 is SQVTM, CDR2 ANQGSEA. Original processing methods: Nucleated cell counts were estimated from reference gene primer amplification. Assay: immunoSEQ multiplex PCR; the TCRdb copy retains only in-frame clones and omits some. Clone size and the V and J calls come from that table; the DNA yielded D and trimming. The table has some 180,000 clones, roughly 79% seen once; the top ten hold more than 10%. V gene TRBV29-1 combines with J gene TRBJ1-2; 9 bases agree with TRBD1. This receptor was taken from a woman older than 75 with COVID-19, enrolled during active disease. Sequencing was performed on peripheral blood. This CDR3 reads CSSKTGGTGGYTF. The CDR3 DNA reads TGCAGCTCAAAGACAGGGGGAACTGGTGGCTACACCTTC.